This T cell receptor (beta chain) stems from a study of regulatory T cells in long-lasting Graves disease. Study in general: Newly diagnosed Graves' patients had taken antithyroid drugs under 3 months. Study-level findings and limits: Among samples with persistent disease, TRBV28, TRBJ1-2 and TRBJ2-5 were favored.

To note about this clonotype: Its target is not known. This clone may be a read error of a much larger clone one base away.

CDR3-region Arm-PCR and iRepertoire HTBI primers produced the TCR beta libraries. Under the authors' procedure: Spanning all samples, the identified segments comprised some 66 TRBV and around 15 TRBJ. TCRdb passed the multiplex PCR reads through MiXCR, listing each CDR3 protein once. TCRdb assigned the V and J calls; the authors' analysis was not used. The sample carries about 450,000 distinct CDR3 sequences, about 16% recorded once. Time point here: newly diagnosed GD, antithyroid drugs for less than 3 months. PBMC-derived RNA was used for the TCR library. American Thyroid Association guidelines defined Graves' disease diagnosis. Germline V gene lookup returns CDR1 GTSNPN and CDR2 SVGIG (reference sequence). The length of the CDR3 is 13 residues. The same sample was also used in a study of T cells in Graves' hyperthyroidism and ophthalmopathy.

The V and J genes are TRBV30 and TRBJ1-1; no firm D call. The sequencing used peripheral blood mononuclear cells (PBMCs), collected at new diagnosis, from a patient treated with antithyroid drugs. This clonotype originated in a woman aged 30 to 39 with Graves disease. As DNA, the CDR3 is TGTGCCTGGAGGTTGACGGAGAACACTGTAGCTTTCTTT. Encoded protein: CAWRLTENTVAFF. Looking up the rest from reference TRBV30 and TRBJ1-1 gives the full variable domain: SQTIHQWPATLVQPVGSPLSLECTVEGTSNPNLYWYRQAAGRGLQLLFYSVGIGQISSEVPQNLSASRPQDRQFILSSKKLLLSDSGFYLCAWRLTENTVAFFGQGTRLTVV.